The rows below give T cell receptor beta chains drawn from one sample of a study of blood T cell repertoires in COVID-19. The table came from immunoSEQ multiplex PCR; TCRdb's copy has only in-frame clones and leaves some out. The repertoire has 300,000 to 350,000 clones, around 90% of them found once; the top ten carry about 7%. Sequenced: peripheral blood. Every receptor here comes from a young woman with COVID-19, enrolled during active disease. CDR3s include the opening cysteine and the closing phenylalanine or tryptophan. D genes are given only for firm matches. Clone size appears in some rows only: once, few, many, or a class for an expanded clone.

D,V,size,J,DNA,CDR3
-,TRBV5-1,-,TRBJ1-5,TGCGCCAGCAGCTTGGGGCTAGGGGGAGAGCCCCAGCATTTT,CASSLGLGGEPQHF
TRBD1,TRBV4-1,-,TRBJ1-6,TGCGCCAGCAGCTACGACGGGACAGTTAATTCACCCCTCCACTTT,CASSYDGTVNSPLHF
TRBD1,TRBV6-6,-,TRBJ2-2,TGTGCCAGCAGTTACAAGGGGGCTTCGAACACCGGGGAGCTGTTTTTT,CASSYKGASNTGELFF
-,TRBV11-3,once,TRBJ2-1,TGTGCCAGCAGCCCATACTCCGGTGAGCAGTTCTTC,CASSPYSGEQFF
TRBD2,TRBV10-1,-,TRBJ2-1,TGCGCCAGCAGTGACGACAGGGCGACTAGCGGGAACCCCTACAATGAGCAGTTCTTC,CASSDDRATSGNPYNEQFF
TRBD2,TRBV19,-,TRBJ2-3,TGTGCCAGTAGTGCTCCCGGGAGGCCCACAGATACGCAGTATTTT,CASSAPGRPTDTQYF
-,TRBV30,-,TRBJ2-7,TGTGCCTGGAGTAGGGGGGGGCTAAGCTACGAGCAGTACTTC,CAWSRGGLSYEQYF
-,TRBV18,few,TRBJ2-7,TGTGCCAGCTCAGAGCGACAGGCCTCCTACGAGCAGTACTTC,CASSERQASYEQYF
TRBD1,TRBV28,once,TRBJ2-2,TGTGCCAGCAGTTTGGGGACAGGGGGCAGCGGGGAGCTGTTTTTT,CASSLGTGGSGELFF
-,TRBV27,-,TRBJ1-6,TGTGCCAGCAGTTTAAACAGAAATTCACCCCTCCACTTT,CASSLNRNSPLHF
TRBD2,TRBV7-8,-,TRBJ2-5,TGTGCCAGCTGGGATTGGCGGGAGCTCCAAGAGACCCAGTACTTC,CASWDWRELQETQYF
-,TRBV6-5,-,TRBJ1-5,TGTGCCAGCGGATTAAAAGACGGGAGACAGCCCCAGCATTTT,CASGLKDGRQPQHF
TRBD2,TRBV7-2,-,TRBJ2-7,TGTGCCAGCAGCTTAGGGCTAGCGGGAGGTAACGAGCAGTACTTC,CASSLGLAGGNEQYF
TRBD1,TRBV6-6,-,TRBJ2-7,TGTGCCAGCAGTAACAAACAGGGGTACGAGCAGTACTTC,CASSNKQGYEQYF
TRBD1,TRBV25-1,-,TRBJ2-7,TGTGCCAGCAGTAGGACCGGGACAGGGGCCTACGAGCAGTACTTC,CASSRTGTGAYEQYF
-,TRBV19,-,TRBJ2-7,TGTGCCAGTAGCCTCGTCTATCGTCCGGACGAGCAGTACTTC,CASSLVYRPDEQYF
-,TRBV28,-,TRBJ1-1,TGTGCCAGCAGGCAAACCGTACGGGGTGAAGCTTTCTTT,CASRQTVRGEAFF
-,TRBV18,once,TRBJ1-1,TGTGCCAGCTCACCCCCGGTGCCTGGGGGCGCTGAAGCTTTCTTT,CASSPPVPGGAEAFF
TRBD1,TRBV7-2,once,TRBJ2-7,TGTGCCAGCAGCTTACAGGGGGCCGACGAGCAGTACTTC,CASSLQGADEQYF
TRBD1,TRBV5-1,-,TRBJ2-7,TGCGCCAGCAGCCAAGGACAGGGAGTCTACGAGCAGTACTTC,CASSQGQGVYEQYF
-,TRBV30,-,TRBJ2-5,TGTGCCTGCTCAGTAAGGGGGGAGACCCAGTACTTC,CACSVRGETQYF
TRBD2,TRBV6-4,-,TRBJ2-1,TGTGCCAGCAGAGAAAGCGGGAGCTCCTACAATGAGCAGTTCTTC,CASRESGSSYNEQFF
TRBD1,TRBV27,-,TRBJ2-7,TGTGCCAGCGCCCCCCGGGACAGGATCGGCGAGCAGTACTTC,CASAPRDRIGEQYF
TRBD1,TRBV2,-,TRBJ2-5,TGTGCCAGCAGAGGGGACAGTGAGACCCAGTACTTC,CASRGDSETQYF
-,TRBV6-5,-,TRBJ1-1,TGTGCCAGCAGTTACTCCGGGAGGAACACTGAAGCTTTCTTT,CASSYSGRNTEAFF
-,TRBV2,-,TRBJ1-5,TGTGCCAGCAGTTCGGACAGAAATCAGCCCCAGCATTTT,CASSSDRNQPQHF
-,TRBV6-6,-,TRBJ1-3,TGTGCCAGCAGTACCATAGGGGGTAGGGGAAACACCATATATTTT,CASSTIGGRGNTIYF
-,TRBV7-9,-,TRBJ1-3,TGTGCCAGCAGCCGAGAAAGCTCTGGAAACACCATATATTTT,CASSRESSGNTIYF
-,TRBV21-1,once,TRBJ2-7,TGTGCCAGCAGCAAAGGGCGGGGACAGGGACCTTACGAGCAGTACTTC,CASSKGRGQGPYEQYF
-,TRBV18,-,TRBJ2-7,TGTGCCAGCTCACCCATCTCATATGGCTCTTCTTTTTCCGAGCAGTACTTC,CASSPISYGSSFSEQYF
TRBD1,TRBV7-8,once,TRBJ2-1,TGTGCCAGCAGCACCTGGACAGGTCACAATGAGCAGTTCTTC,CASSTWTGHNEQFF
TRBD1,TRBV11-2,-,TRBJ1-1,TGTGCCAGCAGCTTAGCGGCAGGGGGTGAAGCTTTCTTT,CASSLAAGGEAFF
TRBD2,TRBV12-3/TRBV12-4,-,TRBJ2-7,TGTGCCAGCACGGCGGGAGGGGGCTACGAGCAGTACTTC,CASTAGGGYEQYF